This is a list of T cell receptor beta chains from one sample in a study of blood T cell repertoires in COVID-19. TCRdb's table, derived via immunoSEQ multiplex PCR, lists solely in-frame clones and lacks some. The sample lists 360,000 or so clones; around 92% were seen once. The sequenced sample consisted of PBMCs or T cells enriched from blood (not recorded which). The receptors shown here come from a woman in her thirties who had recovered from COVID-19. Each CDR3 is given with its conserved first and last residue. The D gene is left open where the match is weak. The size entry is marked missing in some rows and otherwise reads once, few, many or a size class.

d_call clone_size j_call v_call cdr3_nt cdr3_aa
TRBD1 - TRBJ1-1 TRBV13 TGTGCCAGCAGCTTACCGACAGGGTGGCAAACTGAAGCTTTCTTT CASSLPTGWQTEAFF
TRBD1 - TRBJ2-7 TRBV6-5 TGTGCCAGCAGATCGCCAGGGGGCCGCGAGCAGTACTTC CASRSPGGREQYF
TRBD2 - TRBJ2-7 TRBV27 TGTGCCAGCGGTAGCGGGAGTTTCGCCTACGAGCAGTACTTC CASGSGSFAYEQYF
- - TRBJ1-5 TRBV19 TGTGCCACTGACAGTTACAATCAGCCCCAGCATTTT CATDSYNQPQHF
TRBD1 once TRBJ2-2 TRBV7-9 TGTGCCAGCAGCAGACAGGGAACCGGGGAGCTGTTTTTT CASSRQGTGELFF
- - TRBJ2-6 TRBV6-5 TGTGCCAGCAAGCCAGGTCCTGGGGCCAACGTCCTGACTTTC CASKPGPGANVLTF
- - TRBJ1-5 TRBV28 TGTGCCAGCAGTTTTTACAGGGATTATAGCAATCAGCCCCAGCATTTT CASSFYRDYSNQPQHF
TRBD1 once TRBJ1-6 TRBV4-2 TGTGCCAGCAGCCAGGAGGGGGCAGCCTATAATTCACCCCTCCACTTT CASSQEGAAYNSPLHF
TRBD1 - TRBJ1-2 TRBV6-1 TGTGCCAGCAGTGACATAGGGGGCGGTGGCTACACCTTC CASSDIGGGGYTF
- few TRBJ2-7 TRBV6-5 TGTGCCAGCAGTCGGGGGGCTATATCCTACGAGCAGTACTTC CASSRGAISYEQYF
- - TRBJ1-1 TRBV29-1 TGCAGCGCCAAGGCAAGTGGGAGCACTGAAGCTTTCTTT CSAKASGSTEAFF
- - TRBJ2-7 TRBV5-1 TGCGCCAGCAGCCCCGCGGTTGGATCAACCTACGAGCAGTACTTC CASSPAVGSTYEQYF
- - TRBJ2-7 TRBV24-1 TGTGCCACCAGGACAGGTGAAGGGGAGCAGTACTTC CATRTGEGEQYF
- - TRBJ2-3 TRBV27 TGTGCCAGCAGTTTATTAGCGGAGACAGATACGCAGTATTTT CASSLLAETDTQYF
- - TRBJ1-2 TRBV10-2 TGCGCCAGCAGCGCAAGCCCCGGTTATGGCTACACCTTC CASSASPGYGYTF
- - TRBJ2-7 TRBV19 TGTGCCAGTCTTTCGACAACCTACGAGCAGTACTTC CASLSTTYEQYF
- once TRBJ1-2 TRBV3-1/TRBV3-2 TGTGCCAGCAGCCAAGCAGCTGGCGGGACTAACTATGGCTACACCTTC CASSQAAGGTNYGYTF
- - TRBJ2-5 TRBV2 TGTGCCAGCAGTGATTATAGGCAGGTGATAAAGACCCAGTACTTC CASSDYRQVIKTQYF
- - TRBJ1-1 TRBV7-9 TGTGCGATCAGCACTGAAGCTTTCTTT CAISTEAFF
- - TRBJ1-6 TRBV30 TGTGCCTGGAACTTTGACAGCTATAATTCACCCCTCCACTTT CAWNFDSYNSPLHF
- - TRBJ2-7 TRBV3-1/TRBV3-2 TGTGCCAGCAGCCAAGATGCGCGGCAGGGGCTAGGCGGATCCTACGAGCAGTACTTC CASSQDARQGLGGSYEQYF
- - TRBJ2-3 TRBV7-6 TGTGCCAGCAGCTTATCAGGGGCGGCCACAGATACGCAGTATTTT CASSLSGAATDTQYF
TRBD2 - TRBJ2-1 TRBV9 TGTGCCAGCAGCGTAGCTGGGGGGGGGAGCTCCTACAATGAGCAGTTCTTC CASSVAGGGSSYNEQFF
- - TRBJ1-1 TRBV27 TGTGCCAGCAGTCCCCACCCAGGGTACCCGAACACTGAAGCTTTCTTT CASSPHPGYPNTEAFF
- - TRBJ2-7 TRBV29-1 TGCAGCGTTGCCCGGACTCAGAGCTCCTACGAGCAGTACTTC CSVARTQSSYEQYF
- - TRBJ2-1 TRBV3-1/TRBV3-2 TGTGCCAGCAGCCAAGAATCCGATGAGCAGTTCTTC CASSQESDEQFF
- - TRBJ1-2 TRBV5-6 TGTGCCAGCAGCTTGTCGGCTCGGGTTAACTATGGCTACACCTTC CASSLSARVNYGYTF
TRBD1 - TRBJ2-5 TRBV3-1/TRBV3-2 TGTGCCAGCAGCGAGCTGGGACAGCAAGAGACCCAGTACTTC CASSELGQQETQYF
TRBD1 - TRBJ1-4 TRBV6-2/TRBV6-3 TGTGCCAGCAGCTTGACTCCGGGACAGGGGGCCCCTAATGAAAAACTGTTTTTT CASSLTPGQGAPNEKLFF
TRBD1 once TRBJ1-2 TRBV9 TGTGCCAGCAGCGTAGGGGACAGGGCGGACTATGGCTACACCTTC CASSVGDRADYGYTF
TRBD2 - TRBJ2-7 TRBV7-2 TGTGCCAGCACCGTCGCGGGGACTAGCGGGAGCTCCTACGAGCAGTACTTC CASTVAGTSGSSYEQYF
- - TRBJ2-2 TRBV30 TGTGCCTGGAGTGTATTATTAGGGGCCTCCGGGGAGCTGTTTTTT CAWSVLLGASGELFF
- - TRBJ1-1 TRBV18 TGTGCCAGCTCACCTGGAGGGAGTGGGAACACTGAAGCTTTCTTT CASSPGGSGNTEAFF
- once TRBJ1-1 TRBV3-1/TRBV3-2 TGTGCCAGCAGCCAAGATAGTAGGGGGGGCACTGAAGCTTTCTTT CASSQDSRGGTEAFF
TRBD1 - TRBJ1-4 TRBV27 TGTGCCAGCAGAGACAGGGTAGCAACTAATGAAAAACTGTTTTTT CASRDRVATNEKLFF
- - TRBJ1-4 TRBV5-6 TGTGCCAGCAGCTTATTTTCGGCGGGGAGGGAAAAACTGTTTTTT CASSLFSAGREKLFF
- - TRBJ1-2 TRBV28 TGTGCCAGCATGAGGGCCTTCTCTCATAGCTATGGCTACACCTTC CASMRAFSHSYGYTF
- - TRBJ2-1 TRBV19 TGTGCCAGTAGTATAGGGCTAGCAGGTGAGCAGTTCTTC CASSIGLAGEQFF
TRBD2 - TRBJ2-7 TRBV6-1 TGTGCCAGCAGTGGTCTAGCGGGAGGGCCTAGGGACGAGCAGTACTTC CASSGLAGGPRDEQYF
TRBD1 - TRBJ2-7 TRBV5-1 TGCGCCAGCAGCCTCATCCGGGACAGGGGCTACGAGCAGTACTTC CASSLIRDRGYEQYF
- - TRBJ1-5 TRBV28 TGTGCCAGCAATGCGGGGGGAGGCAATCAGCCCCAGCATTTT CASNAGGGNQPQHF
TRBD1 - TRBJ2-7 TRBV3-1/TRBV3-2 TGTGCCAGCAGCCAATCCCGGACAGGGGGTACCTACGAGCAGTACTTC CASSQSRTGGTYEQYF
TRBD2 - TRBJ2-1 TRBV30 TGTGCCTGGAGTGTTGGACTAGCGGCCTTAGTTGGTGAGCAGTTCTTC CAWSVGLAALVGEQFF
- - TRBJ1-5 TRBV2 TGTGCCAGCAGCGGGCGGGTCAGCAATCAGCCCCAGCATTTT CASSGRVSNQPQHF
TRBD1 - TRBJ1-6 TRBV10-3 TGTGCCACATGGACAGGCAATAATTCACCCCTCCACTTT CATWTGNNSPLHF
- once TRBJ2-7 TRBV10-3 TGTGCCATCACTAGGGACACAGCCTACGAGCAGTACTTC CAITRDTAYEQYF
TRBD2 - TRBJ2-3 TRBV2 TGTGCCAGCAAGGCGGGGGGGGATACGCAGTATTTT CASKAGGDTQYF
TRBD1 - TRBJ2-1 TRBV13 TGTGCCAGCAGCTTAGTTGACAGGGGTTACAATGAGCAGTTCTTC CASSLVDRGYNEQFF